This T cell receptor (beta chain) was recorded in a study of blood T cell repertoires in COVID-19 (dated by TCRdb to the early 2020s). For context, the study as a whole: Collaborator samples came from the United States, Italy and Spain and covered acute and convalescent phases of COVID-19. The repertoires were released in a freely available public database meant as a resource for research on the immune response to SARS-CoV-2. Samples were obtained from the ongoing ImmuneRACE study (first 160 participants) and from 1,200 or so subjects provided by 6 global collaborators. Deeply sampled blood TCRbeta repertoires from subjects exposed to, actively infected with, or recovered from COVID-19 were included in the dataset. Sample metadata almost always included a de-identified subject ID, COVID-19 status, age in years and sex. The prospective study material was composed of cDNA or gDNA derived from T cells, B-cell-depleted T cells, or PBMCs. Where available, HLA class I and class II types were obtained from metadata supplied by the sample provider rather than from assay-based typing.

The CDR3 covers 18 residues, taking in both the cysteine and the phenylalanine. Only the CDR3 DNA is retained, 54 bases long and in frame from the first base. The germline V gene (reference sequence) yields SGHNT for CDR1 and YYREEE for CDR2. After removal of 2 bases from V and 2 bases from J, the junction retains 15 bases not matched to a gene. Another Seattle source contributed samples from volunteer blood donors who had recovered from COVID-19. Collaborating institutions collected whole blood in K2EDTA tubes following their own protocols. For TCRbeta analysis, collaborator samples were shipped as frozen whole blood, as isolated PBMCs, or as DNA extracted from either sample type. With regard to this clone: Its antigen has not been determined. One base away there is no much larger clone; base qualities are not given.

TCRbeta CDR3 regions were amplified from genomic DNA by means of the immunoSEQ Assay, a bias-controlled multiplex PCR. Processing in the source paper ran as follows. The number of nucleated cells in each sample was estimated by amplification of reference gene primers within the assay. To quantify the absolute abundance of each unique TCRbeta CDR3 rearrangement, sequence reads were collapsed and filtered. For each sample, productive Simpson clonality was calculated by taking the square root of Simpson's diversity index across productive rearrangements. TCRdb retrieved this table from immuneACCESS and kept in-frame rearrangements only. Not all clones are present; in checked studies, unresolved V genes account for under half, and no reason is known for the remainder. The V and J calls and clone size come from that table; D and trimming were worked out from the DNA. Present in this sample are fewer than 300,000 clones, 83% of which were seen just once. In total, the top ten clones hold around a tenth of the sample.

The research as a whole found: The quantity of clinical and demographic metadata differed by source and by participant and was supplied without curation.

The specimen was peripheral blood. This TCR derives from a woman aged 50 to 65 who had recovered from COVID-19. The chain was built from TRBV5-4 and TRBJ1-1; TRBD1 matches 7 bases in the middle. The bases are TGTGCCAGCAGCTTTTTGGGCCGACCGGGACAGCACAACACTGAAGCTTTCTTT. Translated, it gives CASSFLGRPGQHNTEAFF.